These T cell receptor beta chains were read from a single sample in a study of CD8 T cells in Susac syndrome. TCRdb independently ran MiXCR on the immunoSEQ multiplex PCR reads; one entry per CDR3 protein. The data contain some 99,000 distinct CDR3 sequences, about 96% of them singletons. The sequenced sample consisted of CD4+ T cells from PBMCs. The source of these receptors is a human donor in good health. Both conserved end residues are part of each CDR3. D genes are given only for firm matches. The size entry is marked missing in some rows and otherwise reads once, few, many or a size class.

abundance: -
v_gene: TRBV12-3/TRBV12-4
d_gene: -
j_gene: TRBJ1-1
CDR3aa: CASSLQGNPTEAFF
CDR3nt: TGTGCCAGCAGTTTGCAGGGTAACCCAACGGAAGCTTTCTTT

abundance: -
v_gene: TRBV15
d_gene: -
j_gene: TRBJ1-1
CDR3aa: CATSPRGNTEAFF
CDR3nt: TGTGCCACCAGCCCGAGGGGGAACACTGAAGCTTTCTTT

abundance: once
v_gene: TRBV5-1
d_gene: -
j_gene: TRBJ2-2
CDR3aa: CASSPDGTGELFF
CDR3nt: TGCGCCAGCAGCCCCGATGGGACCGGGGAGCTGTTTTTT

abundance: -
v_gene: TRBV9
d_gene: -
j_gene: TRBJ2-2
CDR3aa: CASSVGGGDTGELFF
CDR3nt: TGTGCCAGCAGCGTAGGTGGGGGCGACACCGGGGAGCTGTTTTTT

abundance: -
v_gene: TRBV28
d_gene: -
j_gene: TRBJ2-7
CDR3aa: CASSLEQWRGKPSYEQYF
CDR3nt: TGTGCCAGCAGTTTAGAGCAGTGGCGGGGAAAACCTTCCTACGAGCAGTACTTC

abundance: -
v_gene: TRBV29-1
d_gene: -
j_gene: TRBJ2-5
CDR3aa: CSALDPQETQYF
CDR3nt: TGCAGCGCCTTGGATCCGCAAGAGACCCAGTACTTC

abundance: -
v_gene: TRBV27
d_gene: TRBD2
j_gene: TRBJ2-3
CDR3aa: CASSFGGSTDTQYF
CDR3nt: TGTGCCAGCAGTTTCGGGGGGAGCACAGATACGCAGTATTTT

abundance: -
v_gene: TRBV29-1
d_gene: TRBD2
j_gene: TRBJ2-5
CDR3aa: CSVEEGAGEAQETQYF
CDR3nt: TGCAGCGTTGAAGAAGGAGCGGGAGAGGCTCAAGAGACCCAGTACTTC

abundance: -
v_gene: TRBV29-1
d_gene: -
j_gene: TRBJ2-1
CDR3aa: CSTLGMGVGYNEQFF
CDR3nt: TGCAGCACCCTCGGAATGGGGGTAGGATACAATGAGCAGTTCTTC

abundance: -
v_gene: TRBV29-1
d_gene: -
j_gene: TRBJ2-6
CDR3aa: CSVTAGSGANVLTF
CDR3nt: TGCAGCGTCACAGCCGGCTCTGGGGCCAACGTCCTGACTTTC

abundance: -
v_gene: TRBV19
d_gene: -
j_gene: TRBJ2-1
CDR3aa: CASSIWGASSYNEQFF
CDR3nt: TGTGCCAGTAGTATATGGGGGGCTTCCTCCTACAATGAGCAGTTCTTC

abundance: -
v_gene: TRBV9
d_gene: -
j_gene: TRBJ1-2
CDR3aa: CASSVEGRSSRGYTF
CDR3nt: TGTGCCAGCAGCGTAGAAGGCAGGAGCTCGAGAGGCTACACCTTC

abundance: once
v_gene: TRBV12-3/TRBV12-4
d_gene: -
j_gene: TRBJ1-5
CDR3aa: CASSLGEQPQHF
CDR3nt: TGTGCCAGCAGTTTAGGGGAACAGCCCCAGCATTTT

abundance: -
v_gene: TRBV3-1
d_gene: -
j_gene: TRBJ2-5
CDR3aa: CASTQGIVETQYF
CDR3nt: TGTGCCAGCACCCAAGGGATAGTGGAGACCCAGTACTTC

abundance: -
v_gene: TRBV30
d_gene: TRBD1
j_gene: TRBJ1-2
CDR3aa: CACRQGDGYTF
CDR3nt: TGTGCCTGCCGACAGGGGGATGGCTACACCTTC

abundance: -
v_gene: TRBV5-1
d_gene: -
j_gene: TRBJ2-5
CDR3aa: CASSLVADSLETQYF
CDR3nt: TGCGCCAGCAGCTTGGTAGCAGATAGTTTAGAGACCCAGTACTTC

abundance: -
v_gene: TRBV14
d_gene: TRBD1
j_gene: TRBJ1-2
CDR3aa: CASSQAGGSYGYTF
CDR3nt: TGTGCCAGCAGCCAAGCAGGGGGCAGCTATGGCTACACCTTC

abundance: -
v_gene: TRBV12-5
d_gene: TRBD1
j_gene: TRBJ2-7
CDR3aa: CASGSLGQGYEQYF
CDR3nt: TGTGCTAGTGGTTCGTTGGGACAGGGCTACGAGCAGTACTTC

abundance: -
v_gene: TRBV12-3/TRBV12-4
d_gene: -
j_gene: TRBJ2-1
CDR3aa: CASSYASRNEQFF
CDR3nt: TGTGCCAGCAGTTACGCTTCACGAAATGAGCAGTTCTTC

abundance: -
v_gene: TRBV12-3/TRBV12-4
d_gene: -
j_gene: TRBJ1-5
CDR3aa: CASSLSAGRNQPQHF
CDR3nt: TGTGCCAGCAGTTTGTCGGCAGGGAGAAATCAGCCCCAGCATTTT

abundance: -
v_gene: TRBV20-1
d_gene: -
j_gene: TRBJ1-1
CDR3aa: CSAFAPGQKNTEAFF
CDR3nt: TGCAGTGCTTTCGCCCCTGGACAGAAGAACACTGAAGCTTTCTTT

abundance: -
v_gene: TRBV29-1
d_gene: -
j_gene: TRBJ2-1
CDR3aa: CSVAPRGGYEQFF
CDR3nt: TGCAGCGTTGCCCCCCGAGGGGGGTATGAGCAGTTCTTC

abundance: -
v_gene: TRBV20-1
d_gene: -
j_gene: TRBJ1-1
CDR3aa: CSARDPHTEAFF
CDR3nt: TGCAGTGCTAGGGACCCTCACACTGAAGCTTTCTTT

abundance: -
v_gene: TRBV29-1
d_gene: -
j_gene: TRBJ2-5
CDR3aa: CSASRGGWQTQYF
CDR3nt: TGCAGCGCCTCCCGCGGGGGCTGGCAGACCCAGTACTTC

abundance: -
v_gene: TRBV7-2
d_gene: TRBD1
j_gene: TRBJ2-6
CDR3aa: CASSRQGSVSGANVLTF
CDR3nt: TGTGCCAGCAGTCGACAGGGCTCCGTCTCTGGGGCCAACGTCCTGACTTTC

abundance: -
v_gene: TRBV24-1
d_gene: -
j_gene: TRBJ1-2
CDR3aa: CATSDRNYGYTF
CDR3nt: TGTGCCACCTCTGACAGAAACTATGGCTACACCTTC

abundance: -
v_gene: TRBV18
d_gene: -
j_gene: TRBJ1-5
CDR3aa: CASSEVGQPQHF
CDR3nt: TGTGCCAGCTCAGAAGTAGGTCAGCCCCAGCATTTT

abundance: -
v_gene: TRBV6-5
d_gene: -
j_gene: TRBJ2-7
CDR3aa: CAVGYSYEQYF
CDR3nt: TGTGCCGTGGGGTACTCCTACGAGCAGTACTTC

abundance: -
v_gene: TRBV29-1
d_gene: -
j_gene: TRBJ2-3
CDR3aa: CSVATSRYTDTQYF
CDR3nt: TGCAGCGTTGCCACTAGCCGATACACAGATACGCAGTATTTT

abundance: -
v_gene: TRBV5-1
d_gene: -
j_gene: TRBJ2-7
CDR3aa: CASSLGTALWSSYEQYF
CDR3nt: TGCGCCAGCAGCTTGGGGACAGCCCTTTGGAGCTCCTACGAGCAGTACTTC

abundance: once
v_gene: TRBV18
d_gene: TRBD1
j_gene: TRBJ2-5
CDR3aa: CASSPPWGQGRETQYF
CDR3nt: TGTGCCAGCTCACCACCGTGGGGACAGGGTCGGGAGACCCAGTACTTC

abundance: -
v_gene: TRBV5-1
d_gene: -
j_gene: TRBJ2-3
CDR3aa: CASSLAESTDTQYF
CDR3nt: TGCGCCAGCAGCTTGGCAGAAAGCACAGATACGCAGTATTTT

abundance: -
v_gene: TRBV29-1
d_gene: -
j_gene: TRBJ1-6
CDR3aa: CSVSPVGVNSPLHF
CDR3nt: TGCAGCGTTAGTCCTGTGGGAGTTAATTCACCCCTCCACTTT

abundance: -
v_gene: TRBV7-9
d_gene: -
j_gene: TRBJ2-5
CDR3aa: CASSLYRQETQYF
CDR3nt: TGTGCCAGCAGCTTATACAGGCAAGAGACCCAGTACTTC

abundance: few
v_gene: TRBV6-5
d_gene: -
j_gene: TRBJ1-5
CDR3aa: CASRSRLLPNQPQHF
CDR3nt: TGTGCCAGCAGATCTCGGCTCCTCCCTAATCAGCCCCAGCATTTT

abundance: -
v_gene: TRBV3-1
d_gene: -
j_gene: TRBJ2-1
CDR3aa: CASSQVGNEQFF
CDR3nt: TGTGCCAGCAGCCAAGTAGGTAATGAGCAGTTCTTC

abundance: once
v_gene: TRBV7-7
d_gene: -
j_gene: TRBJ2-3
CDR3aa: CASSRGAGLSTDTQYF
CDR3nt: TGTGCTAGCAGCCGCGGCGCGGGGTTAAGCACAGATACGCAGTATTTT

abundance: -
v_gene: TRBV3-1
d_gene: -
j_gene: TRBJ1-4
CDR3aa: CASSPGLLATNEKLFF
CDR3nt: TGTGCCAGCAGCCCAGGACTCCTTGCAACTAATGAAAAACTGTTTTTT

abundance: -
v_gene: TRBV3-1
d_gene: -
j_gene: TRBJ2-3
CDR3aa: CASSQGERDGDTQYF
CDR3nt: TGTGCCAGCAGCCAAGGGGAGAGGGACGGAGATACGCAGTATTTT

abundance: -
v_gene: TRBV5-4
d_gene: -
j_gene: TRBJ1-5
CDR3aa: CASSLAPGSNQPQHF
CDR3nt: TGTGCCAGCAGCTTGGCCCCGGGCAGCAATCAGCCCCAGCATTTT

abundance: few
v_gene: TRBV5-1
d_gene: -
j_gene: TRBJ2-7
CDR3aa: CASSLDGAYEQYF
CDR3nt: TGTGCCAGCAGTCTGGACGGCGCCTACGAGCAGTACTTC

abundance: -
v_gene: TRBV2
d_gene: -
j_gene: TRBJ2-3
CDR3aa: CAGRRTDTQYF
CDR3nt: TGTGCCGGCCGCCGCACAGATACGCAGTATTTT

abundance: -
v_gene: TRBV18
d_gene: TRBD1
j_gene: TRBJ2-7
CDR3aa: CASSHGTVSPYEQYF
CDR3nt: TGTGCCAGCTCACACGGGACAGTTTCCCCCTACGAGCAGTACTTC